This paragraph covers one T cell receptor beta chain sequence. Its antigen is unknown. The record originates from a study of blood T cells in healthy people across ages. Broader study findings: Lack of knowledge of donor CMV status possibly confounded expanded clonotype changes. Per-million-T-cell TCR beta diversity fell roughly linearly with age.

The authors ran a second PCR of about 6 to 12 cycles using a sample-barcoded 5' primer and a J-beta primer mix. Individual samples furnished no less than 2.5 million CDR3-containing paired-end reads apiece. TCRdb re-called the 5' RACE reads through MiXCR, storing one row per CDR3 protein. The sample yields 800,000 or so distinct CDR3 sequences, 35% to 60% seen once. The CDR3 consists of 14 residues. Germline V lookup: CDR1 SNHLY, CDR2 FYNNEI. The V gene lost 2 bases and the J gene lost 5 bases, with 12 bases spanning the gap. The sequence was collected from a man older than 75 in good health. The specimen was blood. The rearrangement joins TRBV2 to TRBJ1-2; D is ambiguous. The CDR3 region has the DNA TGTGCCAGCAGTGAACAAATAGCGGGTTATGGCTACACCTTC. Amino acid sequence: CASSEQIAGYGYTF.